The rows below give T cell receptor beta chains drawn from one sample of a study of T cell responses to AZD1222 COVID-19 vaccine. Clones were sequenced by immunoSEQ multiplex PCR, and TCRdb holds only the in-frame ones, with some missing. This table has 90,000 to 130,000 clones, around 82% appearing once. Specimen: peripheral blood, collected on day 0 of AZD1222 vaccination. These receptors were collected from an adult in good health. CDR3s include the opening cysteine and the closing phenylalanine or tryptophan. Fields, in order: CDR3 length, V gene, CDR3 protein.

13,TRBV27,CASSLKSSYEQYF
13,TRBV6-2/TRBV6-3,CASSGTGLHEQYF
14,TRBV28,CASSLPEPSGKQFF
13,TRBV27,CASSLRINQPQHF
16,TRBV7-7,CASSLGGRVPGNTIYF
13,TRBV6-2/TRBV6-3,CASSYRRNTEAFF
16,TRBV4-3,CASSQAPGGVGNTIYF
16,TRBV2,CASRRSGRSSYNEQFF
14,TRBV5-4,CASSSAGNNEKVFF
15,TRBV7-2,CASRTPGQGGKTQYF
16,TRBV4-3,CASSQGFREGTDTQYF
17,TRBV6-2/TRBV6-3,CASSYTTSGDPTDTQYF
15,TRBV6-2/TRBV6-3,CASSYYGTMNTEAFF
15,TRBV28,CASSSAAGGAEGYTF
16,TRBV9,CASSAAGTPKSGELFF
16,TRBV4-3,CASSQDLRGTGEKLFF
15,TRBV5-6,CASSLSPLYRGEQYF
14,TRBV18,CASSPGTSTDTQYF
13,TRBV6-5,CASSYTILGQQYF
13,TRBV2,CASERQVNTEAFF
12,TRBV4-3,CASSQDRRGYTF
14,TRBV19,CASRSSGGEETQYF
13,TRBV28,CASSTGVGTEAFF
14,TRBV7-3,CASSPKGSPYEQYF
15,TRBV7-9,CASSLGLAGSYEQYF
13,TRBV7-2,CASSLERAAAAFF
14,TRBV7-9,CASSQGQPNQPQHF